The next 29 T cell receptor beta chains were all read from a single sample in a study of blood T cell repertoires in COVID-19 (dated by TCRdb to 2019 to 2021). The library was built by means of the immunoSEQ multiplex PCR assay. In TCRdb, the immuneACCESS table is reduced to in-frame sequences with V and J assigned. These tables do not hold every clone; where another copy was compared, an unresolved V gene accounts for under half, and the others remain unexplained. Within this sample are nearly 90,000 clones, with more than 70% of them counted one time only. 14% of the sample is taken by the ten largest. Sequences were obtained from peripheral blood. The receptors shown here come from an elderly woman with acute or convalescent COVID-19.

The genes are TRBV5-8 and TRBJ2-3; possible D gene TRBD1, 6 bases. The length of the CDR3 is 13 residues. Trimming removed 1 base from V and 4 bases from J, with 7 bases in between. CDR1 and CDR2 (germline): SGHTS, YDEGEE. The CDR3 region has the DNA TGTGCCAGCAGCTTGTCAGGGGCAGATACGCAGTATTTT. Protein: CASSLSGADTQYF.

The chain joins TRBV7-2 to TRBJ2-7, with 7 bases aligning to TRBD1. CDR3 length equals 14 residues. Germline V lookup: CDR1 SGHTA, CDR2 FQGNSA. J was trimmed by 4 bases and V by 1 base; bases with no gene match: 4. The CDR3 DNA reads as TGTGCCAGCAGCTTAGTTGTCAGGGGGTACGAGCAGTACTTC. Translated, it gives CASSLVVRGYEQYF.

V and J are TRBV6-6 and TRBJ1-2, with 8 bases matching TRBD1. The CDR3 is 16 residues long. Germline V CDR1 and CDR2: MNHNY, SVGAGI (reference sequence). V was pared by 6 bases and J by 1 base, with 10 bases of the junction left unmatched. CDR3 bases: TGTGCCAGCAGAACACCGGGACAGGCGAATAACTATGGCTACACCTTC. This gives the protein CASRTPGQANNYGYTF.

V gene TRBV5-4 combines with J gene TRBJ1-2; 10 nucleotides line up with TRBD1. This CDR3 is built from 14 residues. Trimming at V came to 4 bases and at J to 8 bases, leaving 8 bases not matched to a gene. Per germline, CDR1 SGHNT and CDR2 YYREEE (reference sequence). For the CDR3, the DNA is TGTGCCAGCAGCCCACCCGGGACAGGGGTCGGCTACACCTTC. Amino acid sequence: CASSPPGTGVGYTF. Full variable domain (remainder filled in from reference TRBV5-4 and TRBJ1-2): ETGVTQSPTHLIKTRGQQVTLRCSSQSGHNTVSWYQQALGQGPQFIFQYYREEENGRGNFPPRFSGLQFPNYSSELNVNALELDDSALYLCASSPPGTGVGYTFGSGTRLTVV.

The CDR3 loop is CASSEGPGDFYGYTF. DNA for the CDR3: TGTGCCAGCAGTGAAGGGCCAGGGGATTTCTATGGCTACACCTTC. The gene calls are TRBV6-1 and TRBJ1-2, with a tentative D call TRBD1 (6 bases). This CDR3 comprises 15 residues. Germline V gene sequence: CDR1 MNHNS, CDR2 SASEGT. With 1 base removed from V and 4 bases from J, the gap between germline ends came to 13 bases.

The chain employs TRBV28 and TRBJ1-1; a possible D gene is TRBD1 (5 bases). Germline loops: CDR1 MDHEN, CDR2 SYDVKM. The CDR3 runs to 12 residues. Trimming pared 1 base from V and 7 bases from J, leaving 7 bases between. The CDR3 DNA follows: TGTGCCAGCAGTTTATTCCAGGGTGAAGCTTTCTTT. Its protein product is CASSLFQGEAFF.

The chain has TRBV7-8 and TRBJ1-6, with D possibly being TRBD1 (6 bases). Trimming left V 5 bases short and J 9 bases short, with 20 bases between. Germline V gene lookup returns CDR1 SGHVS and CDR2 FQNEAQ. The CDR3 length is 16 residues. CDR3 in DNA: TGTGCCAGCAGCCCCAATAACAGGGTAGTATCTTCACCCCTCCACTTT. Encoded protein: CASSPNNRVVSSPLHF.

About this clone itself: The junction shows a germline mismatch at one end, possibly a read error. This chain links TRBV11-1 with TRBJ1-1; a possible D gene is TRBD1 (5 bases). The CDR3 is 13 amino acids. Germline V lookup: CDR1 SGHAT, CDR2 FQDESV (reference sequence). The CDR3 DNA is TGTGCCAGCAGCTTAAAGGGGCGGTCTGGGGTCTTTTTT. Residues: CASSLKGRSGVFF.

The chain couples TRBV6-2 or TRBV6-3 to TRBJ1-6; D might be TRBD1 (6 bases). V gave up 0 bases and J gave up 7 bases, with 16 bases separating them. Germline assignment: CDR1 MNHEY and CDR2 SVGEGT. CDR3 length: 17 residues. The CDR3 nucleotides are TGTGCCAGCAGTTACTCCCACCGGGACACGAGGAATTCACCCCTCCACTTT. Translating gives CASSYSHRDTRNSPLHF.

This chain links TRBV5-3 with TRBJ1-2; 7 bases map to TRBD1. TRBV5-3 is filed as an ORF, its function uncertain. J was trimmed by 4 bases and V by 3 bases; bases with no gene match: 9. The CDR3 runs to 15 residues. The chain's CDR3 is CARSSPGQGGYGYTF. CDR3 nucleotide sequence: TGTGCCAGAAGCTCCCCCGGGCAGGGGGGCTATGGCTACACCTTC.

V usage is TRBV27 and J usage is TRBJ1-5, with D maybe TRBD1 (6 bases). V was clipped by 5 bases and J by 6 bases, with 14 bases between them. CDR1 is MNHEY, CDR2 SMNVEV, per germline (reference sequence). The CDR3 totals 14 residues. In nucleotides, the CDR3 is TGTGCCAGCAGTCCCCACAGGGATGCTCAGCCCCAGCATTTT. Translated: CASSPHRDAQPQHF.

This clone was seen once. The chain employs TRBV5-5 and TRBJ1-1; D is perhaps TRBD1 (6 bases). The V gene lost 3 bases and the J gene lost 0 bases, with 18 bases spanning the gap. There are 17 residues in the CDR3. CDR1 and CDR2 (germline): SGHKS, YYEKEE (reference sequence). This chain's CDR3 is CASSSTTGSSMNTEAFF. CDR3 coding DNA: TGTGCCAGCAGCTCAACCACAGGGTCCTCAATGAACACTGAAGCTTTCTTT.

The sample holds a few counts of this clone. The chain employs TRBV7-3 and TRBJ2-5, with D maybe TRBD2 (5 bases). Trimming shortened V by 0 bases and J by 9 bases, and 11 bases separated the two germline ends. The CDR3 sequence is 13 residues long. Per germline, CDR1 SGHTA and CDR2 FQGTGA. CDR3 protein: CASSLTFPGAQYF. The CDR3 nucleotides are TGTGCCAGCAGCTTAACGTTCCCCGGGGCCCAGTACTTC.

The rearrangement joins TRBV10-3 to TRBJ2-7; weak D call: TRBD2 (5 bases). The germline CDR1 and CDR2 sequences are ENHRY and SYGVKD. The V end was cut by 7 bases, the J end by 1 base, with 11 bases between. There are 13 residues in the CDR3. The CDR3 sequence is CAIKLERSYEQYF. CDR3 nucleotide sequence: TGTGCCATCAAGTTGGAGCGGTCCTACGAGCAGTACTTC.

This sequence joins TRBV2 and TRBJ2-5, with D uncertain. The CDR3 is 12 amino acids. Germline values: CDR1 SNHLY, CDR2 FYNNEI. V lost 4 bases and J 3 bases, leaving 6 bases between the germline ends. CDR3 protein: CASSVQEETQYF. In DNA, the CDR3 is TGTGCCAGCAGTGTGCAGGAAGAGACCCAGTACTTC.

This chain uses TRBV3-1 (or the pseudogene TRBV3-2) with TRBJ2-5; D not certain. This CDR3 comprises 14 residues. The germline CDR1 and CDR2 sequences are LGHDT and YNNKEL (reference sequence). V was clipped by 4 bases and J by 0 bases, with 9 bases between them. CDR3 sequence: CASSPQAYQETQYF. The CDR3 DNA sequence: TGTGCCAGCAGCCCGCAGGCGTACCAAGAGACCCAGTACTTC.

The CDR3 sequence: CASSPTGTGGLAFF. The CDR3 region has the DNA TGTGCCAGCTCACCAACCGGGACAGGGGGCTTAGCTTTCTTT. The gene calls are TRBV18 and TRBJ1-1; 12 bases line up with TRBD1. The J segment lost 10 bases and the V segment lost 2 bases, leaving 5 bases of the junction unmatched. CDR1 and CDR2 (germline): KGHSH, LQKENI. There are 14 residues in the CDR3.

This clone appeared a few times. The V gene is TRBV19, the J gene TRBJ1-2, with D possibly matching TRBD1 (6 bases). V dropped 3 bases and J dropped 5 bases, with 19 bases sitting between them. The germline gives CDR1 LNHDA, CDR2 SQIVND (reference sequence). The CDR3 runs to 16 residues. The CDR3 bases are TGTGCCAGTAGTATCCCAGGACAGACGCAATCGTATGGCTACACCTTC. Its translation: CASSIPGQTQSYGYTF.

In this sample, this clone turned up a few times. The V gene is TRBV15, the J gene TRBJ1-3, with 8 bases that match TRBD1. This CDR3 has 18 amino acids. Trimming at V came to 3 bases and at J to 7 bases, leaving 17 bases not matched to a gene. Per the germline V gene, CDR1 is LNHNV and CDR2 is YYDKDF (reference sequence). This CDR3 reads CATSRALTTGDAKNTIYF. Written as DNA, the CDR3 is TGTGCCACCAGCAGGGCTCTTACGACAGGGGACGCAAAGAACACCATATATTTT.

Details on this clone: This specimen includes other DNA sequences encoding the same CDR3. The chain links TRBV7-9 to TRBJ1-2, with 7 bases matching TRBD1. The CDR3 length is 16 residues. Germline assignment: CDR1 SEHNR and CDR2 FQNEAQ (reference sequence). The junction had 7 bases not matched to a gene; V was cut back by 1 base and J by 2 bases. Here the CDR3 DNA reads TGTGCCAGCAGCTTAGGGGGCGGACAGGCAAACTATGGCTACACCTTC. This gives the protein CASSLGGGQANYGYTF.

This chain joins TRBV19 and TRBJ2-1, with D possibly matching TRBD1 (6 bases). CDR3 length equals 14 residues. Trimming pared 2 bases from V and 7 bases from J, leaving 12 bases between. Germline V CDR1 and CDR2: LNHDA, SQIVND (reference sequence). DNA for the CDR3: TGTGCCAGTAGTATAAGAGGGGGAAGGAATGAGCAGTTCTTC. Translated, it gives CASSIRGGRNEQFF.

As DNA, the CDR3 is TGTGCCAGCAGCTTATCCGGGACTAGCGGGGGGGCCAAGGCCAATGAGCAGTTCTTC. This translates into CASSLSGTSGGAKANEQFF. The chain links TRBV11-3 to TRBJ2-1; the match to TRBD2 covers 16 bases. J gave up 6 bases and V 2 bases, and 10 bases lay outside the gene matches. The CDR3 covers 19 residues. Germline V CDR1 and CDR2: SGHNT, YENEEA.

This clone appeared a single time. The chain couples TRBV6-4 to TRBJ2-3; TRBD2 matches at 9 bases. CDR1 and CDR2 (germline): MRHNA, SNTAGT. CDR3 size: 15 residues. V dropped 3 bases and J dropped 4; count of bases not matched to a gene: 5. The CDR3 sequence: CASSEASGAADTQYF. The DNA of the CDR3 is TGTGCCAGCAGTGAGGCTAGCGGGGCAGCAGATACGCAGTATTTT.

V gene TRBV12-3 or TRBV12-4 combines with J gene TRBJ2-3; 7 bases fit TRBD1. This CDR3 spans 13 amino acids. With V trimmed by 5 bases and J by 6 bases, 5 bases remained unmatched. CDR3 loop: CASSTRDSDTQYF. CDR3 DNA: TGTGCCAGCAGTACAAGGGACAGCGATACGCAGTATTTT.

This clone appeared a single time. The chain uses TRBV19 and TRBJ1-2, with 9 nucleotides matching TRBD1. The germline V gene has CDR1 LNHDA and CDR2 SQIVND (reference sequence). The CDR3 length is 16 residues. J was trimmed by 2 bases and V by 9 bases; bases with no gene match: 13. CDR3 in DNA: TGTGCCAGCTCCAGGGACAGGGCACCGAAGAACTATGGCTACACCTTC. This translates into CASSRDRAPKNYGYTF.

This clone was observed once. The V call is TRBV5-4, the J call TRBJ2-6; D is uncertain. Trimming took off 5 bases at V and 0 bases at J, with 6 bases between the two ends. CDR1 is SGHNT, CDR2 YYREEE, per germline (reference sequence). The CDR3 covers 14 residues. The CDR3 DNA sequence: TGTGCCAGCAGTACAAGCTCTGGGGCCAACGTCCTGACTTTC. Encoded protein: CASSTSSGANVLTF.

The chain recombines TRBV30 with TRBJ1-3; 8 bases line up with TRBD1. With 3 bases clipped from V and 0 bases from J, the junction kept 10 bases outside the gene matches. CDR1 is GTSNPN and CDR2 is SVGIG in the germline V gene (reference sequence). The CDR3 consists of 17 residues. CDR3 DNA: TGTGCCTGGAGGGACAGGGCCGGCTTACTCTCTGGAAACACCATATATTTT. It codes for CAWRDRAGLLSGNTIYF.

The chain joins TRBV30 to TRBJ2-3; D may be TRBD1 (6 bases). CDR1 is GTSNPN, CDR2 SVGIG, per germline (reference sequence). The V end lost 1 base, the J end lost 0 bases, and 11 bases lay between the germline ends. There are 15 residues in the CDR3. The CDR3 loop is CAWSGGQTSTDTQYF. The CDR3 DNA reads as TGTGCCTGGAGTGGGGGACAAACTAGCACAGATACGCAGTATTTT.

This clone was observed a few times. Germline is not matched at one junction end, which may reflect a read error. The J gene is TRBJ2-3, the V gene TRBV7-7, with 15 bases matching TRBD2. The CDR3 has 15 amino acids. CDR1 SSHAT and CDR2 FNYEAQ come from the germline V gene (reference sequence). This CDR3 reads CASSSGTSGGDTQYF. As DNA, the CDR3 is TGTGCTAGCAGCTCCGGGACTAGCGGGGGGGATACGCAGTATTTT.